The TCR beta chain under discussion was sequenced for a study of T cell responses to AZD1222 COVID-19 vaccine (dated by TCRdb to the early 2020s). About the study as a whole: AZD1222 recipients whose second dose came at about 4 weeks and those whose second dose came at about 12 weeks were combined into one group, since spike-specific TCR depth and breadth did not differ between the two schedules. TCR sequencing covered 230 to 250 trial participants: nearly 210 given two doses of AZD1222 and about 26 given two doses of MenACWY control vaccine. Trial participants were enrolled into age subgroups of 18-55, 56-69 and 70-plus years, which contained around 140, 26 and 57 TCR-sequenced participants, respectively. General findings and caveats noted by the study authors: Reportedly, almost half of the unique spike-specific TCRs recognized epitopes lying outside the regions that are mutated in the B.1.351 and B.1.1.7 variants. In the small 56-69-year group, the increase in depth fell short of significance, most likely because of low power. Because no day 14 peak-response samples were available, repertoires were characterized only after the peak T cell response. Participants were mostly white British, with more females than males. The authors suggested clonal diversity may have been underestimated. After two AZD1222 doses, spike-specific TCR breadth and depth were significantly higher than at day 0 and than in MenACWY recipients. The vaccine-associated CD4 TCRs covered the entire spike protein, and the dominant responses fell in regions 160-218 and 743-854. Only 5 to 7 AZD1222 recipients were SARS-CoV-2 seropositive at baseline, limiting conclusions about previously exposed vaccinees.

CDR1 and CDR2, looked up from the germline V gene, are SQVTM and ANQGSEA. V trim: 6 bases; J trim: 5 bases; unmatched bases: 6. From its cysteine to its phenylalanine, the CDR3 spans 14 amino acids. Kept here is only the CDR3 DNA, which spans 42 bases and is read in frame from base 1. The time point label corresponds to: baseline before first vaccination. Samples from vaccinated people were obtained from the UK trials COV001 and COV002, which included a single-blind randomized controlled phase 2/3 trial of AZD1222 (ChAdOx1 nCoV-19) in healthy adults. Trial participant PBMC samples were collected at day 0 and day 28 after the second dose for TCRbeta chain sequencing. With respect to this clone: Its antigen is unknown. No much larger clonotype is one base removed from it; base qualities were not supplied.

The CDR3 regions of human TCRbeta chains were analyzed by immunosequencing. The authors' analysis ran thus. TCRs in the repertoires were matched against a reference library of SARS-CoV-2-specific TCRs that had been generated with the MIRA antigen-specificity platform. Breadth meant the fraction of unique TCRs that were SARS-CoV-2-associated, whereas depth meant the fraction of total T cells that were SARS-CoV-2-associated. Using the MIRA data, each spike-specific TCR was assigned both to the spike region to which the TCR was reactive and to a CD4 or CD8 class. Log10-transformed breadth and depth values were compared by one-way ANOVA with Sidak's multiple comparisons tests. The source is immuneACCESS, and TCRdb retained only in-frame sequences with V and J called. Part of the clones is not carried over; for the studies checked, unresolved V genes explain less than half of this, and the remainder is unexplained. That table supplies the V and J calls and clone size; D and trimming were determined from the DNA. In this sample the table shows 180,000 or so clones, roughly nine tenths of which occur a single time. In total, the top ten clones hold 1.6% of the sample.

This chain is built from TRBV29-1 and TRBJ2-1; TRBD2 aligns with 11 central bases. The receptor was isolated from an adult in good health. This material consisted of peripheral blood, taken on day 0 of AZD1222 vaccination. The encoded CDR3 is CSVSTSGINNEQFF. DNA sequence: TGCAGCGTATCGACTAGCGGGATCAACAATGAGCAGTTCTTC.